The 18 T cell receptor beta chains reported below all come from one sample, sequenced in a study of blood T cell repertoires in COVID-19. Profiled with immunoSEQ multiplex PCR; TCRdb holds only in-frame clones, not every one. The sample shows around 310,000 clones, approximately 88% of them seen only once. The sample was PBMCs or T cells enriched from blood (not recorded which). The origin of the receptors is a man aged 25-45 years who had recovered from COVID-19.

The rearrangement links TRBV4-1 to TRBJ1-4; possibly TRBD1 for D (6 bases). Germline V lookup: CDR1 MGHRA, CDR2 YSYEKL. The CDR3 runs to 14 residues. V lost 5 bases, J lost 2 bases, and 9 bases lay in between. The CDR3, as DNA: TGCGCCAGCAGCGGCAGGGGCACTAATGAAAAACTGTTTTTT. Residues: CASSGRGTNEKLFF.

This chain links TRBV9 with TRBJ2-1; TRBD1 agrees at 8 bases. CDR3 length: 12 amino acids. With 3 bases clipped from V and 12 bases from J, the junction kept 5 bases outside the gene matches. Germline-derived CDR1 and CDR2 are SGDLS and YYNGEE. In nucleotides, the CDR3 is TGTGCCAGCAGCGAGCGGACAGGGACGCAGTTCTTC. It translates to CASSERTGTQFF.

This chain joins TRBV9 and TRBJ2-3; D is undetermined. The germline V gene has CDR1 SGDLS and CDR2 YYNGEE. The CDR3 extends over 13 amino acids. V lost 0 bases to trimming and J lost 9 bases, with 11 bases between them. In DNA, the CDR3 is TGTGCCAGCAGCGTAGGAGACCCACTAACGCAGTATTTT. It specifies CASSVGDPLTQYF.

The chain links TRBV7-3 to TRBJ2-1; 10 bases agree with TRBD1. CDR1 is SGHTA, CDR2 FQGTGA, per germline. Trimming took 5 bases from V and 3 from J; bases not matched to a gene: 10. This CDR3 has 17 residues. This chain's CDR3 is CASSPSPWTGGYNEQFF. Written as DNA, the CDR3 is TGTGCCAGCAGCCCATCTCCATGGACAGGGGGCTACAATGAGCAGTTCTTC.

V is TRBV14 and J is TRBJ1-2; 9 nucleotides align to TRBD1. The CDR3 runs 13 residues. Trimming removed 5 bases from V and 5 bases from J; junction bases left unmatched: 3. In germline, CDR1 is SGHDN, CDR2 FVKESK. The CDR3 is CASSEGQGYGYTF. The DNA of the CDR3 is TGTGCCAGCAGCGAGGGACAGGGATATGGCTACACCTTC.

The chain couples TRBV25-1 to TRBJ2-2, with D uncertain. Looked up from germline, CDR1 is MGHDK and CDR2 is SYGVNS. Trimming stripped 6 bases from V and 3 bases from J, with 11 bases between. CDR3 length: 14 amino acids. For the CDR3, the DNA is TGTGCCAGCAGCATAATCAGTGACACCGGGGAGCTGTTTTTT. Its translation: CASSIISDTGELFF.

The rearrangement links TRBV13 to TRBJ1-6, with D tentatively TRBD1 (6 bases). The CDR3 is 17 residues long. CDR1 and CDR2 (germline): PRHDT, FYEKMQ (reference sequence). The V gene lost 4 bases and the J gene lost 8 bases, with 21 bases spanning the gap. CDR3 sequence: CASSSAALTGLYSPLHF. Written as DNA, the CDR3 is TGTGCCAGCAGCTCAGCAGCCTTAACAGGGCTCTATTCACCCCTCCACTTT.

This sequence joins TRBV7-8 and TRBJ2-7; 8 positions agree with TRBD1. CDR1 is SGHVS and CDR2 is FQNEAQ in the germline V gene. The CDR3 runs to 14 residues. Trimming removed 5 bases from V and 4 bases from J; junction bases left unmatched: 7. The CDR3 loop reads CASSPTGAGYEQYF. The CDR3 nucleotides read TGTGCCAGCAGCCCGACAGGGGCAGGGTACGAGCAGTACTTC.

The chain joins TRBV7-3 to TRBJ1-1; D is unclear. Between the trimmed V and J ends, which lost 0 bases and 8 bases, there was a span of 10 bases. This CDR3 has 13 residues. Germline assignment: CDR1 SGHTA and CDR2 FQGTGA. The chain's CDR3 is CASSLTQEMEAFF. CDR3 sequence (DNA): TGTGCCAGCAGCTTAACGCAGGAAATGGAAGCTTTCTTT.

The chain recombines TRBV2 with TRBJ2-6; D is unresolved. Germline V gene sequence: CDR1 SNHLY, CDR2 FYNNEI. The ends were cut back, 6 bases at V and 0 bases at J, with 15 bases in the middle. This CDR3 comprises 17 residues. The CDR3 is CASRLVQELSGANVLTF. Written as DNA, the CDR3 is TGTGCCAGCAGGTTGGTGCAGGAACTCTCTGGGGCCAACGTCCTGACTTTC.

Only one count was recorded for this clone. The V gene is TRBV6-6, the J gene TRBJ2-6, with D unclear. Per germline, CDR1 MNHNY and CDR2 SVGAGI (reference sequence). There are 12 residues in the CDR3. V was trimmed by 8 bases and J by 1 base, leaving 3 bases between them. Here the CDR3 reads CASASGANVLTF. The CDR3 DNA sequence: TGTGCCAGCGCGTCTGGGGCCAACGTCCTGACTTTC.

V is TRBV15 and J is TRBJ1-3; TRBD1 aligns across 7 bases. The CDR3 consists of 14 residues. J gave up 8 bases and V 2 bases, and 6 bases lay outside the gene matches. Per germline, CDR1 LNHNV and CDR2 YYDKDF (reference sequence). The DNA of the CDR3 is TGTGCCACCAGCAGACTTAGACAGGGAGACACCATATATTTT. Encoded protein: CATSRLRQGDTIYF.

Turning to this clone: Within the sample, other DNA sequences also encode this same CDR3. The V gene is TRBV5-4, the J gene TRBJ2-2; 7 bases map to TRBD2. CDR1 is SGHNT and CDR2 is YYREEE in the germline V gene (reference sequence). The length of the CDR3 is 14 residues. The V and J ends lost 2 bases and 2 bases, in that order; junction bases with no gene match: 0. CDR3 residues: CASSLAGNTGELFF. CDR3 sequence (DNA): TGTGCCAGCAGCTTAGCGGGAAACACCGGGGAGCTGTTTTTT.

The chain carries TRBV5-4 and TRBJ1-4, with TRBD1 matching over 11 bases. Germline lookup yields CDR1 SGHNT and CDR2 YYREEE (reference sequence). This CDR3 contains 17 residues. V was clipped by 0 bases and J by 5 bases; unmatched bases: 6. The CDR3 sequence: CASSLGTGGVGNEKLFF. The CDR3 DNA is TGTGCCAGCAGCTTGGGGACAGGGGGCGTAGGGAATGAAAAACTGTTTTTT.

The V gene is TRBV6-1, the J gene TRBJ2-2, with 8 bases lining up with TRBD1. This CDR3 is 16 amino acids long. Germline V gene sequence: CDR1 MNHNS, CDR2 SASEGT. The V gene end was trimmed by 4 bases and the J gene end by 0 bases; junction bases not matched to a gene: 4. The CDR3 DNA reads as TGTGCCAGCAGTGCCACAGGGGGTTCGAACACCGGGGAGCTGTTTTTT. Translated, it gives CASSATGGSNTGELFF.

The chain links TRBV12-5 to TRBJ2-3, with a weak D call TRBD2 (6 bases). V lost 7 bases and J 2 bases, leaving 16 bases between the germline ends. Germline V gene lookup returns CDR1 LGHNT and CDR2 FRNRAP. CDR3 size: 15 residues. The CDR3 DNA follows: TGTGCTAGTGCCGACAGCGGGTGGTACACAGATACGCAGTATTTT. Translation gives CASADSGWYTDTQYF.

The chain is built from TRBV7-3 and TRBJ2-3, with 12 bases identical to TRBD2. This CDR3 is 14 amino acids long. The V and J ends lost 6 bases and 6 bases, in that order; junction bases with no gene match: 4. CDR1 SGHTA and CDR2 FQGTGA come from the germline V gene. CDR3 protein: CASSLAGGHDTQYF. CDR3 nucleotide sequence: TGTGCCAGCAGTCTAGCGGGGGGGCATGATACGCAGTATTTT.

The rearrangement joins TRBV7-9 to TRBJ1-2; 7 bases align to TRBD1. The V gene end was trimmed by 3 bases and the J gene end by 7 bases; junction bases not matched to a gene: 8. This CDR3 has 14 residues. The germline gives CDR1 SEHNR, CDR2 FQNEAQ (reference sequence). The CDR3 nucleotides are TGTGCCAGCAGCTTTCGGACGGGACAGTTTGGCTACACCTTC. Amino acid sequence: CASSFRTGQFGYTF.